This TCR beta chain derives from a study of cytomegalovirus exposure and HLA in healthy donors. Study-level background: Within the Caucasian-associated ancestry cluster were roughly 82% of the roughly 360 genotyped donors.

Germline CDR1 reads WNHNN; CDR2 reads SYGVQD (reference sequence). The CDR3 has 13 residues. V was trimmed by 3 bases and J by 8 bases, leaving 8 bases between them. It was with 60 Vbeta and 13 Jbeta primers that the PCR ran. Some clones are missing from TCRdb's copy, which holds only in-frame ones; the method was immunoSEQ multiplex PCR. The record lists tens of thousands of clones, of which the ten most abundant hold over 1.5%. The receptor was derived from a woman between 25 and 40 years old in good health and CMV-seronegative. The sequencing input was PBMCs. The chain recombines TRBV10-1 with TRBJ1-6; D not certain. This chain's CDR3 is CASSDWRDSPLHF. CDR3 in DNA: TGCGCCAGCAGTGATTGGAGGGATTCACCCCTCCACTTT.